This entry concerns a single TCR beta chain. This sample was taken from a study of blood T cells in healthy people across ages. Study-level information: Roughly one uniquely barcoded beta molecule per two T cells was captured.

Next came a second PCR, run for roughly 6 to 11 cycles, which used a sample-barcoded 5' primer along with a J-beta primer mix. Every molecule of cDNA carried a tag from a template-switch adaptor with 12 random nucleotides. MiXCR was run by TCRdb on the 5' RACE reads, yielding one entry per CDR3 protein. The sample includes just under 900,000 distinct CDR3 sequences, about 28% seen only once; the top ten take 17%. V gave up 6 bases and J gave up 4 bases, with 7 bases separating them. This CDR3 has 12 amino acids. CDR1 is KGHDR, CDR2 SFDVKD, per germline. The receptor's source is a woman older than 75 in good health. The chain is built from TRBV24-1 and TRBJ2-3; D tentatively reads TRBD1 or TRBD2 (6 bases each). The sample taken for sequencing was blood. CDR3 in amino acids: CATSRGPDTQYF. The CDR3 bases are TGTGCCACCAGTCGGGGGCCAGATACGCAGTATTTT.